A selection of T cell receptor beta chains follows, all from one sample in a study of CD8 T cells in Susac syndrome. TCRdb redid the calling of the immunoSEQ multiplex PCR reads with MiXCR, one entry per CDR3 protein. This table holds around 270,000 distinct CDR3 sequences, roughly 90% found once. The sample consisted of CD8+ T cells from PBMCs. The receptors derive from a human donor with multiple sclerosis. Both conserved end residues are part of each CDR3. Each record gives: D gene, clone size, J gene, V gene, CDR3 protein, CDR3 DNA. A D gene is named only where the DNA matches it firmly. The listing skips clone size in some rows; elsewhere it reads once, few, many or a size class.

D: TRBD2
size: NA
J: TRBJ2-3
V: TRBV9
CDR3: CASSVRGLAGSSTDTQYF
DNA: TGTGCCAGCAGCGTGAGGGGACTAGCGGGCTCTAGCACAGATACGCAGTATTTT

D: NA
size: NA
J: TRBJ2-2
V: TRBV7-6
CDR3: CASSLVSPTGELFF
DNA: TGTGCCAGCAGCTTAGTGTCCCCAACCGGGGAGCTGTTTTTT

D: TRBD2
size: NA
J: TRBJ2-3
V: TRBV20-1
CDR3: CSARDRAGGVPLTDTQYF
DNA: TGCAGTGCTAGAGATCGCGCGGGAGGCGTCCCCTTGACAGATACGCAGTATTTT

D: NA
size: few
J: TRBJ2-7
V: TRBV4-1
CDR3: CASSPPQGYEQYF
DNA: TGCGCCAGCAGCCCCCCCCAGGGATACGAGCAGTACTTC

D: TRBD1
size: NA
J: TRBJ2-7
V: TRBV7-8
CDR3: CASSYLRGQGAVWEQYF
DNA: TGTGCCAGCAGCTATTTAAGAGGCCAGGGGGCAGTCTGGGAGCAGTACTTC

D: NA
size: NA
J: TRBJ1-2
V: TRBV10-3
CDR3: CANAGGDGYTF
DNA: TGTGCCAACGCCGGGGGAGATGGCTACACCTTC

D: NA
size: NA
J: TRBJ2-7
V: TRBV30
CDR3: CAWSTVGEESVEQYF
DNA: TGTGCCTGGTCGACAGTCGGGGAGGAGTCGGTCGAGCAGTACTTC

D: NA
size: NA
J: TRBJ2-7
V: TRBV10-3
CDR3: CAISEDSSYEQYF
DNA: TGTGCCATCAGTGAGGACAGCTCCTACGAGCAGTACTTC

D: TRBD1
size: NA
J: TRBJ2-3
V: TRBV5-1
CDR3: CASSSGTETDTQYF
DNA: TGCGCCAGCAGCTCCGGGACAGAAACAGATACGCAGTATTTT

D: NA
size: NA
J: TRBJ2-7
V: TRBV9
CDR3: CASSVGPSEYHEQYF
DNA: TGTGCCAGCAGCGTAGGGCCTTCTGAATACCACGAGCAGTACTTC

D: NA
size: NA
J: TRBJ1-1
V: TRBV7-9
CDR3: CASSLRGGDTEAFF
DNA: TGTGCCAGCAGCCTGAGGGGAGGGGACACTGAAGCTTTCTTT

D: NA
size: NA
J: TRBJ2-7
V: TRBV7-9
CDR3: CASGSALTYEQYF
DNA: TGTGCCAGCGGTAGTGCACTCACCTACGAGCAGTACTTC

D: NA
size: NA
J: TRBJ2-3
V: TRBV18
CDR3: CASSPLSLEDPTDTQYF
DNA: TGTGCCAGCTCACCACTGTCACTAGAGGACCCCACAGATACGCAGTATTTT

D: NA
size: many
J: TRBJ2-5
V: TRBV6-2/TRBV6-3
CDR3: CASSYRDQETQYF
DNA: TGTGCCAGCAGTTACAGGGACCAAGAGACCCAGTACTTC

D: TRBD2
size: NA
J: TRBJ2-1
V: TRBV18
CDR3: CASSPPGGRAGEQFF
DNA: TGTGCCAGCTCACCTCCTGGCGGGAGGGCGGGTGAGCAGTTCTTC